This T cell receptor beta chain was sequenced for a study of blood T cells in healthy people across ages. Findings and caveats of the study: The study found more naive CD4+ cells and higher diversity in long-lived than aged donors. Significant beta diversity loss was already apparent by age approximately 40, declining roughly linearly. Considered underestimates were the diversity estimates obtained from one million T cells.

CDR1 and CDR2 (germline): SQVTM, ANQGSEA. Trimming removed 8 bases from V and 5 bases from J, with 29 bases in between. The CDR3 has 17 amino acids. Using a J-beta primer mix together with a sample-barcoded 5' primer, a second PCR was run for roughly 6 to 12 cycles. The yield of each sample was at least 2.5 million CDR3-containing paired-end reads. TCRdb redid the calling of the 5' RACE reads with MiXCR, one entry per CDR3 protein. Here the sample spans over 1.5 million distinct CDR3 sequences, around 50% being singletons. Details on this clonotype: What it binds is unknown.

This rearrangement joins TRBV29-1 to TRBJ2-3, with D tentatively TRBD2 (7 bases). The sample taken for sequencing was blood. The source is a woman aged 40 to 50 in good health. The CDR3 spells CSIGGAVEASHKDTQYF. CDR3 DNA: TGCAGCATTGGGGGGGCCGTGGAGGCTAGTCATAAAGATACGCAGTATTTT.